Following are 17 T cell receptor beta chains from one sample sequenced in a study of graft-versus-host responses after intestinal transplantation. Repertoires were generated with immunoSEQ multiplex PCR, while TCRdb's copy carries only in-frame clones and drops some. The sample holds some 84,000 clones, approximately 82% seen once. The antigens for these receptors are not known. Sequencing used unstimulated CD4+ T cells sorted from spleen or lymph node cells, obtained before intestinal transplant. These receptors originate from a human donor who received an intestinal transplant.

This clone was counted only a few times. The chain employs TRBV7-9 and TRBJ2-5; 7 nucleotides agree with TRBD2. The ends lost 3 bases at V and 1 base at J; junction bases unmatched: 8. The CDR3 extends over 16 amino acids. CDR1 is SEHNR, CDR2 FQNEAQ, per germline (reference sequence). The CDR3 nucleotides are TGTGCCAGCAGCTTGGGGAGCGGGACCCTCCAAGAGACCCAGTACTTC. Translating it yields CASSLGSGTLQETQYF.

The rearrangement joins TRBV7-2 to TRBJ1-2, with 7 bases matching TRBD1. V was pared by 5 bases and J by 1 base, with 7 bases of the junction left unmatched. The germline gives CDR1 SGHTA, CDR2 FQGNSA. The CDR3 extends over 15 amino acids. The CDR3 DNA sequence: TGTGCCAGCAGCCCAGGGGGGACTGATAACTATGGCTACACCTTC. Protein sequence: CASSPGGTDNYGYTF.

V is TRBV5-1 and J is TRBJ2-7; TRBD2 agrees at 7 bases. Germline loops: CDR1 SGHRS, CDR2 YFSETQ. The CDR3 extends over 14 amino acids. V trimming: 4 bases; J trimming: 4 bases; junction bases outside the gene matches: 8. The CDR3 here is CASSPETGGYEQYF. CDR3 nucleotide sequence: TGCGCCAGCAGCCCTGAAACGGGGGGATACGAGCAGTACTTC.

This rearrangement joins TRBV5-1 to TRBJ1-4; D is unclear. In germline, CDR1 is SGHRS, CDR2 YFSETQ. This CDR3 has 14 residues. The germline V and J ends were trimmed by 4 bases and 0 bases, with 7 bases remaining between them. DNA of the CDR3: TGCGCCAGCAGCCCCGACACAACTAATGAAAAACTGTTTTTT. Its protein is CASSPDTTNEKLFF.

V is TRBV7-9 and J is TRBJ2-5; D is uncertain. Trimming took 1 base from V and 0 from J, leaving 3 bases between them. The CDR3 runs 13 residues. Germline V lookup: CDR1 SEHNR, CDR2 FQNEAQ (reference sequence). In DNA form, the CDR3 reads TGTGCCAGCAGCTTAGACAACCAAGAGACCCAGTACTTC. Translation: CASSLDNQETQYF.

This clone came up once. V and J are TRBV5-1 and TRBJ1-4; 8 bases fit TRBD1. V shed 4 bases, J shed 4 bases, and the junction held 6 bases outside the gene matches. The CDR3 loop spans 15 amino acids. Per germline, CDR1 SGHRS and CDR2 YFSETQ. The CDR3 DNA sequence: TGCGCCAGCAGCATTCAGGGGGCCGGTAATGAAAAACTGTTTTTT. Its translation is CASSIQGAGNEKLFF.

The chain employs TRBV6-5 and TRBJ2-4, with 9 bases matching TRBD2. V dropped 5 bases and J dropped 4; count of bases not matched to a gene: 6. The CDR3 is 15 residues long. Germline CDR1 is MNHEY and CDR2 is SVGAGI. DNA of the CDR3: TGTGCCAGCAGTATTAGCGGGGGAGGGAAAAACATTCAGTACTTC. It codes for CASSISGGGKNIQYF.

The chain carries TRBV6-5 and TRBJ2-7; tentatively, D is TRBD2 (6 bases). This CDR3 is 14 amino acids long. Deletions cut 8 bases from V and 4 bases from J, with 18 bases between. Germline CDR1 reads MNHEY; CDR2 reads SVGAGI. CDR3 in DNA: TGTGCCAGCTCAGGCGGAGGGGTTGGGTACGAGCAGTACTTC. This gives the protein CASSGGGVGYEQYF.

For the CDR3, the DNA is TGTGCCAGCGGGACAGGGGACCCTCAAGAGACCCAGTACTTC. This encodes CASGTGDPQETQYF. The chain uses TRBV19 and TRBJ2-5, with TRBD1 matching 10 bases. There are 14 residues in the CDR3. The V gene's germline CDR1 is LNHDA and CDR2 SQIVND (reference sequence). The ends lost 9 bases at V and 2 bases at J; junction bases unmatched: 6.

V usage is TRBV21-1 and J usage is TRBJ2-1; TRBD2 is the table's D call, not checked against the DNA. TRBV21-1 is termed a pseudogene. The CDR3 is made up of 15 amino acids. The CDR3 spells CASSKSPSSYNEQFF. CDR3 bases: TGTGCCAGCAGCAAATCGCCGAGCTCCTACAATGAGCAGTTCTTC.

V and J are TRBV28 and TRBJ2-2, with 9 bases aligning to TRBD1. Trimming took 8 bases from V and 2 from J; bases not matched to a gene: 9. CDR3 length: 16 amino acids. In germline, CDR1 is MDHEN, CDR2 SYDVKM. Written as DNA, the CDR3 is TGTGCCAGCGAGACTATGGGACAGGGTAACACCGGGGAGCTGTTTTTT. It codes for CASETMGQGNTGELFF.

This sequence joins TRBV28 and TRBJ2-7, with 14 bases matching TRBD2. V lost 8 bases, J lost 4 bases, and 7 bases stayed unmatched. From germline, CDR1 is MDHEN and CDR2 SYDVKM. This CDR3 is 15 amino acids long. The DNA for the CDR3 is TGTGCCAGCGGACGGGGGACTAGCGGGAGATACGAGCAGTACTTC. Translating gives CASGRGTSGRYEQYF.

The rearrangement uses TRBV10-3 and TRBJ2-1; TRBD2 is a possible D gene (6 bases). Between the trimmed V and J ends, which lost 5 bases and 5 bases, there was a span of 10 bases. Germline CDR1 and CDR2: ENHRY and SYGVKD. The CDR3 totals 13 residues. In nucleotides, the CDR3 is TGTGCCATCAGTCGACTAGTCGACAATGAGCAGTTCTTC. It specifies CAISRLVDNEQFF.

The J gene is TRBJ1-4, the V gene TRBV11-2; D gene uncertain. This CDR3 spans 12 amino acids. V dropped 4 bases and J dropped 5 bases, with 5 bases sitting between them. Germline CDR1 is SGHAT and CDR2 is FQNNGV. CDR3 amino acids: CASSSPNEKLFF. The CDR3 nucleotides are TGTGCCAGCAGCTCCCCAAATGAAAAACTGTTTTTT.

The chain recombines TRBV11-3 with TRBJ2-1, with 8 bases identical to TRBD2. V was clipped by 4 bases and J by 0 bases; unmatched bases: 2. This CDR3 has 15 residues. Germline CDR1 and CDR2: SGHNT and YENEEA. CDR3 protein: CASSYSGSSYNEQFF. In nucleotides, the CDR3 is TGTGCCAGCAGCTACAGCGGGAGCTCCTACAATGAGCAGTTCTTC.

The rearrangement links TRBV4-2 to TRBJ2-5; D call uncertain. In germline, CDR1 is LGHNA, CDR2 YNFKEQ. Deletions cut 0 bases from V and 4 bases from J, with 12 bases between. The CDR3 spans 15 residues. CDR3 sequence: CASSQDRRSGETQYF. In nucleotides, the CDR3 is TGTGCCAGCAGCCAAGATCGGCGGTCCGGAGAGACCCAGTACTTC.

V gene TRBV5-1 combines with J gene TRBJ2-1; D uncertain. Germline lookup yields CDR1 SGHRS and CDR2 YFSETQ. V lost 2 bases, J lost 3 bases, and 9 bases lay in between. The CDR3 runs to 14 residues. Written as DNA, the CDR3 is TGCGCCAGCAGCTTATCGCGGAGCTACAATGAGCAGTTCTTC. It encodes CASSLSRSYNEQFF.